Reported below is one TCR beta chain. This entry is derived from a study of blood T cell repertoires in COVID-19. Study background: The analysed material was cDNA or gDNA that came from T cells, B-cell-depleted T cells, or PBMCs.

This CDR3 is built from 16 residues. Trimming pared 5 bases from V and 5 bases from J, leaving 21 bases between. The germline gives CDR1 MNHEY, CDR2 SMNVEV (reference sequence). Sequencing used immunoSEQ multiplex PCR; TCRdb keeps in-frame clones, though not all of them. The table lists more than 90,000 clones, 85% of them singletons. The chain is built from TRBV27 and TRBJ2-5; D perhaps matches TRBD2 (7 bases). Sequencing was performed on peripheral blood. This TCR was recovered from a woman aged 70-85 years with active or convalescent COVID-19. The CDR3 coding sequence is TGTGCCAGCAGTCCAGCAAGCTATGGGAGGGGGGAGACCCAGTACTTC. Translating gives CASSPASYGRGETQYF.